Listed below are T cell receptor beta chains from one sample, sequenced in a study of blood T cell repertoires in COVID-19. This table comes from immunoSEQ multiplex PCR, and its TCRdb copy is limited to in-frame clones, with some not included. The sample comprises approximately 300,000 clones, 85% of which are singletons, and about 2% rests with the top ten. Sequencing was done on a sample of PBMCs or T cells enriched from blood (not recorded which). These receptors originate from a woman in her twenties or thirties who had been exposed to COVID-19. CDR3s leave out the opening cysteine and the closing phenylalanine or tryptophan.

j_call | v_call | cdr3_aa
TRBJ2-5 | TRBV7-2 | ASTVGLGQVGGQETQY
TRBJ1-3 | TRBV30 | AWSQGLSGDTIY
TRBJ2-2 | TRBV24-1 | ATSGTALGELF
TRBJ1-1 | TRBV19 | ASSITAGHRNTEAF
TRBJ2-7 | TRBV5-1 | ASSFTSGNSVEQY
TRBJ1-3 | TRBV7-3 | ASSPGGAGGNTIY
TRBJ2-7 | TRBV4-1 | ASSQEEMSGRAWQY
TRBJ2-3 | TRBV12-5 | ASGLSSGIQTDTQY
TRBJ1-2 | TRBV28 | ASSLPTNGYT
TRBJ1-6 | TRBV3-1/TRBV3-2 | ASSQATVVSYNSPLH
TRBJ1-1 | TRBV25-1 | ASRSFAEAF
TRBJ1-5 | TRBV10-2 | ASSDGFRGGPQPQH
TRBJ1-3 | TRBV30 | AWSVFQGSSGNTIY
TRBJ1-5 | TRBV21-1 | ASSKVRGQPQH